This is a list of T cell receptor beta chains from one sample in a study of Graves' ophthalmopathy and Graves' hyperthyroidism. MiXCR, applied by TCRdb to the multiplex PCR reads, yields one record per CDR3 protein. Counted here are 740,000 or so distinct CDR3 sequences, roughly 41% occurring once; the ten biggest clones make up approximately 46%. Sequenced material: peripheral blood. The receptors were sampled from an adult man with Graves' ophthalmopathy. Each CDR3 is given with its conserved first and last residue. D genes are given only for firm matches. Only some rows state a clone size, as once, few, many or a class for expanded clones.

j_gene: TRBJ1-2; v_gene: TRBV11-2; d_gene: .; abundance: .; CDR3aa: CASSLNPDGYTF; CDR3nt: TGTGCCAGCAGCTTAAATCCGGATGGCTACACCTTC
j_gene: TRBJ1-1; v_gene: TRBV25-1; d_gene: TRBD1; abundance: many; CDR3aa: CASTRQGWNTEAFF; CDR3nt: TGTGCCAGCACTAGACAGGGGTGGAACACTGAAGCTTTCTTT
j_gene: TRBJ1-3; v_gene: TRBV19; d_gene: .; abundance: few; CDR3aa: CASIKTISGNTIYF; CDR3nt: TGTGCCAGTATCAAGACTATCTCTGGAAACACCATATATTTT
j_gene: TRBJ1-5; v_gene: TRBV19; d_gene: .; abundance: .; CDR3aa: CASSFRSRQISNQPQHF; CDR3nt: TGTGCCAGTAGTTTCCGATCCCGACAAATCAGCAATCAGCCCCAGCATTTT
j_gene: TRBJ2-7; v_gene: TRBV19; d_gene: .; abundance: few; CDR3aa: CASSSRGWDEQYF; CDR3nt: TGTGCCAGTAGTAGCCGGGGTTGGGACGAGCAGTACTTC
j_gene: TRBJ2-3; v_gene: TRBV7-2; d_gene: TRBD1; abundance: .; CDR3aa: CASSLAQGAYTDTQYF; CDR3nt: TGTGCCAGCAGCTTAGCGCAGGGGGCTTACACAGATACGCAGTATTTT
j_gene: TRBJ2-5; v_gene: TRBV7-2; d_gene: TRBD2; abundance: .; CDR3aa: CASSGPKLAGGGKTQYF; CDR3nt: TGTGCCAGCAGCGGACCTAAACTAGCGGGAGGGGGAAAGACCCAGTACTTC
j_gene: TRBJ2-5; v_gene: TRBV10-3; d_gene: .; abundance: .; CDR3aa: CANSRIAETQYF; CDR3nt: TGTGCCAACAGTCGAATAGCGGAGACCCAGTACTTC
j_gene: TRBJ1-2; v_gene: TRBV14; d_gene: .; abundance: many; CDR3aa: CASSPSGRDGYTF; CDR3nt: TGTGCCAGCAGCCCCTCGGGGCGGGATGGCTACACCTTC
j_gene: TRBJ2-7; v_gene: TRBV11-2; d_gene: .; abundance: .; CDR3aa: CASSLYDGPYEQYF; CDR3nt: TGTGCCAGCAGCTTATACGACGGTCCCTACGAGCAGTACTTC
j_gene: TRBJ1-1; v_gene: TRBV7-6; d_gene: .; abundance: many; CDR3aa: CASSLWENTEAFF; CDR3nt: TGTGCCAGCAGCTTATGGGAGAACACTGAAGCTTTCTTT
j_gene: TRBJ1-1; v_gene: TRBV2; d_gene: .; abundance: .; CDR3aa: CASNGDGNTEAFF; CDR3nt: TGTGCCAGCAATGGAGACGGGAACACTGAAGCTTTCTTT
j_gene: TRBJ1-1; v_gene: TRBV7-9; d_gene: .; abundance: many; CDR3aa: CASSQTGRTEAFF; CDR3nt: TGTGCCAGCAGCCAAACAGGGAGGACTGAAGCTTTCTTT
j_gene: TRBJ1-1; v_gene: TRBV7-2; d_gene: TRBD1; abundance: many; CDR3aa: CASTQGQVNTEAFF; CDR3nt: TGTGCCAGCACCCAAGGACAGGTGAACACTGAAGCTTTCTTT
j_gene: TRBJ1-4; v_gene: TRBV2; d_gene: .; abundance: many; CDR3aa: CASRGGVTNEKLFF; CDR3nt: TGTGCCAGCAGAGGAGGGGTGACTAATGAAAAACTGTTTTTT
j_gene: TRBJ2-5; v_gene: TRBV5-1; d_gene: TRBD1; abundance: few; CDR3aa: CASSPAGQGETQYF; CDR3nt: TGCGCCAGCAGTCCCGCCGGACAGGGGGAGACCCAGTACTTC
j_gene: TRBJ2-7; v_gene: TRBV7-9; d_gene: TRBD1; abundance: .; CDR3aa: CASTWGDRGFHEQYF; CDR3nt: TGTGCCAGCACTTGGGGGGACAGGGGTTTCCACGAGCAGTACTTC
j_gene: TRBJ1-2; v_gene: TRBV7-9; d_gene: .; abundance: many; CDR3aa: CASSYSSETIYGYTF; CDR3nt: TGTGCCAGCAGCTATAGCTCGGAGACTATCTATGGCTACACCTTC
j_gene: TRBJ2-5; v_gene: TRBV5-6; d_gene: .; abundance: few; CDR3aa: CASSSFTKGETQYF; CDR3nt: TGTGCCAGCAGCTCTTTCACGAAAGGGGAGACCCAGTACTTC
j_gene: TRBJ2-7; v_gene: TRBV24-1; d_gene: .; abundance: .; CDR3aa: CATSAVWDEQYF; CDR3nt: TGTGCCACCAGTGCTGTATGGGACGAGCAGTACTTC
j_gene: TRBJ2-7; v_gene: TRBV11-2; d_gene: .; abundance: .; CDR3aa: CASTPDFFHSYEQYF; CDR3nt: TGTGCCAGCACTCCCGACTTTTTCCACTCCTACGAGCAGTACTTC
j_gene: TRBJ1-2; v_gene: TRBV20-1; d_gene: TRBD1; abundance: .; CDR3aa: CSAWDSNYYGYTF; CDR3nt: TGCAGTGCTTGGGACAGCAACTACTATGGCTACACCTTC
j_gene: TRBJ2-5; v_gene: TRBV7-9; d_gene: TRBD1; abundance: .; CDR3aa: CASSTTGVLVAETQYF; CDR3nt: TGTGCCAGCAGCACAACAGGGGTACTAGTAGCCGAGACCCAGTACTTC
j_gene: TRBJ2-7; v_gene: TRBV7-9; d_gene: .; abundance: many; CDR3aa: CASRSEGEQYF; CDR3nt: TGTGCCAGCAGATCGGAGGGGGAGCAGTACTTC
j_gene: TRBJ1-1; v_gene: TRBV2; d_gene: TRBD1; abundance: many; CDR3aa: CASRYRGLNTEAFF; CDR3nt: TGTGCCAGCAGGTACAGGGGGTTGAACACTGAAGCTTTCTTT
j_gene: TRBJ2-5; v_gene: TRBV7-9; d_gene: .; abundance: .; CDR3aa: CASSRILGSLQYF; CDR3nt: TGCGCCAGCAGCCGAATCCTCGGGTCCCTCCAGTACTTC
j_gene: TRBJ1-3; v_gene: TRBV15; d_gene: .; abundance: .; CDR3aa: CASSHLGRADGNTIYF; CDR3nt: TGCGCCAGCAGCCATCTGGGCAGGGCGGATGGAAACACCATATATTTT
j_gene: TRBJ1-5; v_gene: TRBV20-1; d_gene: .; abundance: few; CDR3aa: CSADRSGDQPQHF; CDR3nt: TGCAGTGCTGACCGCTCTGGGGATCAGCCCCAGCATTTT
j_gene: TRBJ2-1; v_gene: TRBV7-9; d_gene: .; abundance: .; CDR3aa: CASSPRVVSYNEQFF; CDR3nt: TGTGCCAGCAGCCCCAGGGTGGTTAGTTACAATGAGCAGTTCTTC
j_gene: TRBJ1-3; v_gene: TRBV25-1; d_gene: TRBD1; abundance: .; CDR3aa: CASSFSGPGTGINTIYF; CDR3nt: TGTGCCAGCAGTTTTTCGGGCCCCGGGACAGGGATAAACACCATATATTTT
j_gene: TRBJ1-5; v_gene: TRBV28; d_gene: .; abundance: few; CDR3aa: CASSRGPQHF; CDR3nt: TGTGCCAGCAGCCGTGGGCCCCAGCATTTT
j_gene: TRBJ1-6; v_gene: TRBV25-1; d_gene: .; abundance: .; CDR3aa: CASSPEGENSPLHF; CDR3nt: TGTGCCAGCTCACCTGAAGGGGAAAATTCACCCCTCCACTTT
j_gene: TRBJ1-2; v_gene: TRBV6-5; d_gene: .; abundance: few; CDR3aa: CASRSYIRGGYTF; CDR3nt: TGTGCCAGCAGGAGTTACATTCGGGGCGGCTACACCTTC
j_gene: TRBJ1-2; v_gene: TRBV19; d_gene: TRBD1; abundance: .; CDR3aa: CASSAADRGRRGYTF; CDR3nt: TGTGCCAGTAGTGCCGCGGACAGGGGGCGACGGGGCTACACCTTC
j_gene: TRBJ1-5; v_gene: TRBV20-1; d_gene: .; abundance: few; CDR3aa: CSTRRGYNQPQHF; CDR3nt: TGCAGTACGAGGCGGGGTTACAATCAGCCCCAGCATTTT
j_gene: TRBJ1-2; v_gene: TRBV2; d_gene: .; abundance: .; CDR3aa: CASSPREAGGYTF; CDR3nt: TGTGCCAGCAGCCCTCGAGAGGCGGGTGGCTACACCTTC
j_gene: TRBJ2-7; v_gene: TRBV20-1; d_gene: TRBD2; abundance: .; CDR3aa: CSAKGRGLAVSYEQYF; CDR3nt: TGCAGTGCTAAGGGACGGGGACTAGCGGTTTCCTACGAGCAGTACTTC
j_gene: TRBJ2-5; v_gene: TRBV10-3; d_gene: .; abundance: few; CDR3aa: CASSRGVARGRGETQYF; CDR3nt: TGTGCCAGCAGTCGGGGTGTGGCGAGGGGGCGGGGAGAGACCCAGTACTTC
j_gene: TRBJ1-1; v_gene: TRBV25-1; d_gene: .; abundance: .; CDR3aa: CASSDSAGKLEAFF; CDR3nt: TGTGCCAGCAGTGATAGTGCCGGGAAGCTAGAAGCTTTCTTT
j_gene: TRBJ2-7; v_gene: TRBV29-1; d_gene: TRBD1; abundance: many; CDR3aa: CSVELVGQGAYEQYF; CDR3nt: TGCAGCGTTGAATTAGTGGGGCAGGGGGCCTACGAGCAGTACTTC